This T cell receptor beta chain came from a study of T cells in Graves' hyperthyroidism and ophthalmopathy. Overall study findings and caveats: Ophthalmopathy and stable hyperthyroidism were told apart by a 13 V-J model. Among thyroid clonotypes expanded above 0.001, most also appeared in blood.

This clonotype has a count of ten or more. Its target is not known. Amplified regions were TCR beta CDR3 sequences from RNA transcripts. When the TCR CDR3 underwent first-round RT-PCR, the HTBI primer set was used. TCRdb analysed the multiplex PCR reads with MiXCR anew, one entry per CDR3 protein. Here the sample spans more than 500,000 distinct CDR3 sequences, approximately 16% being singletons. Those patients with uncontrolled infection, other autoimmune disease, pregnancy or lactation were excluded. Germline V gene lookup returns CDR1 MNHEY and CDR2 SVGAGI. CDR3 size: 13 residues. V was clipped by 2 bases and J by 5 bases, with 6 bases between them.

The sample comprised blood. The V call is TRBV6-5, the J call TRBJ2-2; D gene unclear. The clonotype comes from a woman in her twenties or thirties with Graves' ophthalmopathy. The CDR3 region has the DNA TGTGCCAGCAGTTACACCGAAACCGGGGAGCTGTTTTTT. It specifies CASSYTETGELFF.